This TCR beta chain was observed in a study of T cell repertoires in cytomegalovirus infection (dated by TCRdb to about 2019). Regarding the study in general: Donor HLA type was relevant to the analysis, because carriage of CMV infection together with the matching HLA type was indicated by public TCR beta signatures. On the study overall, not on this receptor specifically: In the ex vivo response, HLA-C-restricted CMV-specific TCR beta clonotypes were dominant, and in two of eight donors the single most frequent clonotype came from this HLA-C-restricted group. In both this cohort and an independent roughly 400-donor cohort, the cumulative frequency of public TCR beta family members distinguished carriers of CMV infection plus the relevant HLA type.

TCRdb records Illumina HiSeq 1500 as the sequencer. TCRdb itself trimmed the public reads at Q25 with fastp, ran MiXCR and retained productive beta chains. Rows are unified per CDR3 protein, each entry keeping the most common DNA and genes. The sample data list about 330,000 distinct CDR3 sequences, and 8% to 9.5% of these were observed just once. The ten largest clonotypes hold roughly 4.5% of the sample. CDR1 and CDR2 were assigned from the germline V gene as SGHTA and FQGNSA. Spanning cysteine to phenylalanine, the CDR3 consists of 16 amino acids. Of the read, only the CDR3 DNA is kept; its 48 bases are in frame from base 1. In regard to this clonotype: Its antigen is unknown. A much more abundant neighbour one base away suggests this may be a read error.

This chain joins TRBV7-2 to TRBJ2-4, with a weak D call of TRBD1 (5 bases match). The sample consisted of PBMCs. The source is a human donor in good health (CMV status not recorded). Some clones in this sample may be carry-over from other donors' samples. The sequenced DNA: TGTGCCAGCCGCTTAGGCTACGGACATAAAACGGACATTCAGTACTTC. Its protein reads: CASRLGYGHKTDIQYF.